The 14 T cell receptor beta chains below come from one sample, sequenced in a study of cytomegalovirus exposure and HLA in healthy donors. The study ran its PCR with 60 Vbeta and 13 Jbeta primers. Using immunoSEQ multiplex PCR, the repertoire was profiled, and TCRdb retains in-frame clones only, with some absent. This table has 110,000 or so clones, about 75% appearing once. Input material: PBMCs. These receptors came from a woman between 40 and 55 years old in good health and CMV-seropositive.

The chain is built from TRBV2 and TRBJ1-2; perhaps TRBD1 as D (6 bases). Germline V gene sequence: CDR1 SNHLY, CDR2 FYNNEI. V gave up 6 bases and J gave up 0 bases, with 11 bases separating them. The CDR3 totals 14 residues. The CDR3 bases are TGTGCCAGCAGGGACAGTTCAGCTAACTATGGCTACACCTTC. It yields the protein CASRDSSANYGYTF.

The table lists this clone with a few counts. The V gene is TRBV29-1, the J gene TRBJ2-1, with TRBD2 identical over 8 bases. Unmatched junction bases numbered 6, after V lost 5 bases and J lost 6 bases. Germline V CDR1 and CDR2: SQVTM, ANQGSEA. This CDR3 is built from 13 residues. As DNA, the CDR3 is TGCAGCGTTCTCCGGGGGGGCTTCAATGAGCAGTTCTTC. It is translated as CSVLRGGFNEQFF.

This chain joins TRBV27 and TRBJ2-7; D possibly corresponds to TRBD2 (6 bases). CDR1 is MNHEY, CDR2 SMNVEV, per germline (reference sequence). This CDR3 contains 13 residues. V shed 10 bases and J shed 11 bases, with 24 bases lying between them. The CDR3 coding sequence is TGTGCCACCTCCGTCTTGGGTCAGGGAGGAAAGTACTTC. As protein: CATSVLGQGGKYF.

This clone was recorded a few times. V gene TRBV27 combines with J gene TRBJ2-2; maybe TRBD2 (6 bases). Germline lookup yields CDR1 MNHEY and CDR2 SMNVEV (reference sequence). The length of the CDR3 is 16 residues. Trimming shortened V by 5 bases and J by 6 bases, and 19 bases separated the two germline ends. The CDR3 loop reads CASSHPRDSGAGELFF. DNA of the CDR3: TGTGCCAGCAGTCATCCCCGGGACTCCGGGGCCGGGGAGCTGTTTTTT.

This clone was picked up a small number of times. This chain's CDR3 is CASSSQETQYF. The CDR3 DNA reads as TGCGCCAGCAGCTCTCAAGAGACCCAGTACTTC. The chain uses TRBV5-1 and TRBJ2-5; D is uncertain. The CDR3 is made up of 11 amino acids. Germline CDR1 SGHRS, CDR2 YFSETQ. V gave up 3 bases and J gave up 2 bases, with 2 bases separating them.

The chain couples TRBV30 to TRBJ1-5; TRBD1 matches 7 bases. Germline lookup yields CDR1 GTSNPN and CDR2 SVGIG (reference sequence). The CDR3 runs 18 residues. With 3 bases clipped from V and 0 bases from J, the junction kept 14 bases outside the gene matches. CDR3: CAWSAFPTGDYSNQPQHF. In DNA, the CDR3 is TGTGCCTGGAGCGCCTTCCCCACAGGGGATTATAGCAATCAGCCCCAGCATTTT.

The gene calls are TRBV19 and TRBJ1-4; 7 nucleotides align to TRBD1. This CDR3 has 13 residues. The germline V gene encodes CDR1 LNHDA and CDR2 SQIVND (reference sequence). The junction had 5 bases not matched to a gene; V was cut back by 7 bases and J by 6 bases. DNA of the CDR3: TGTGCCAGTATGACAGGGATTGATGAAAAACTGTTTTTT. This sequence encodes CASMTGIDEKLFF.

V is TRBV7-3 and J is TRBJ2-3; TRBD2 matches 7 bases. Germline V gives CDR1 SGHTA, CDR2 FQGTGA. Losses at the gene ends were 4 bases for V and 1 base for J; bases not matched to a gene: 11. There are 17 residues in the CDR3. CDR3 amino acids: CASSSDGPGGGTDTQYF. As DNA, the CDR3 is TGTGCCAGCAGCTCGGACGGGCCGGGAGGTGGCACAGATACGCAGTATTTT. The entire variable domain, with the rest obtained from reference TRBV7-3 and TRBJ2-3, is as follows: GAGVSQTPSNKVTEKGKYVELRCDPISGHTALYWYRQSLGQGPEFLIYFQGTGAADDSGLPNDRFFAVRPEGSVSTLKIQRTERGDSAVYLCASSSDGPGGGTDTQYFGPGTRLTVL.

CDR3 bases: TGCGCCAGCAGCCCAAGCGGGAGTGGCACCGGGGAGCTGTTTTTT. Protein: CASSPSGSGTGELFF. This sequence joins TRBV4-1 and TRBJ2-2, with 8 bases matching TRBD2. V lost 4 bases to trimming and J lost 4 bases; unmatched junction nucleotides: 5. Germline V gene lookup returns CDR1 MGHRA and CDR2 YSYEKL. CDR3 size: 15 residues.

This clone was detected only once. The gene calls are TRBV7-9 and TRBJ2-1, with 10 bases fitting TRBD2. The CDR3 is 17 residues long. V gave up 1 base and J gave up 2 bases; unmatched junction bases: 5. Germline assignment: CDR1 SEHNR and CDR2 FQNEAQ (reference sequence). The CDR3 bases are TGTGCCAGCAGCTTAGGTAAAGCGGGAGGGCCCTACAATGAGCAGTTCTTC. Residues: CASSLGKAGGPYNEQFF.

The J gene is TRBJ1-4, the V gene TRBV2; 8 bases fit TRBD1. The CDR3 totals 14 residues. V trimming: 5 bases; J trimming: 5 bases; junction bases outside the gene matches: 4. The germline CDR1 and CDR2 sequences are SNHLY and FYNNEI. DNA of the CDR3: TGTGCCAGCAGTCTACAGGGGGGGAATGAAAAACTGTTTTTT. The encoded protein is CASSLQGGNEKLFF.

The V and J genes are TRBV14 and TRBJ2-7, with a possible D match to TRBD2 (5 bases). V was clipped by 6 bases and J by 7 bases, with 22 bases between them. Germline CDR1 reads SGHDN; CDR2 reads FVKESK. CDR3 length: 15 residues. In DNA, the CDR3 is TGTGCCAGCAGTCCCCAGGAGCGGCGAGGGCGTGAGCAGTACTTC. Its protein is CASSPQERRGREQYF.

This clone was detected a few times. The CDR3 sequence is CASSYQGSTNEKLFF. In DNA form, the CDR3 reads TGTGCCAGCAGTTACCAGGGATCAACTAATGAAAAACTGTTTTTT. The V and J genes are TRBV6-5 and TRBJ1-4, with a tentative D call TRBD1 (5 bases). Trimming took 2 bases from V and 0 from J, leaving 7 bases between them. The length of the CDR3 is 15 residues. CDR1 is MNHEY and CDR2 is SVGAGI in the germline V gene.

CDR3 sequence reads: CASSLSLGLAGSYFNEQFF. Here the CDR3 DNA reads TGTGCCAGCAGTTTATCCCTAGGGCTAGCGGGATCTTACTTCAATGAGCAGTTCTTC. This sequence joins TRBV28 and TRBJ2-1; 9 positions agree with TRBD2. J was trimmed by 6 bases and V by 1 base; bases with no gene match: 16. The CDR3 is 19 residues long. Germline CDR1 and CDR2: MDHEN and SYDVKM.